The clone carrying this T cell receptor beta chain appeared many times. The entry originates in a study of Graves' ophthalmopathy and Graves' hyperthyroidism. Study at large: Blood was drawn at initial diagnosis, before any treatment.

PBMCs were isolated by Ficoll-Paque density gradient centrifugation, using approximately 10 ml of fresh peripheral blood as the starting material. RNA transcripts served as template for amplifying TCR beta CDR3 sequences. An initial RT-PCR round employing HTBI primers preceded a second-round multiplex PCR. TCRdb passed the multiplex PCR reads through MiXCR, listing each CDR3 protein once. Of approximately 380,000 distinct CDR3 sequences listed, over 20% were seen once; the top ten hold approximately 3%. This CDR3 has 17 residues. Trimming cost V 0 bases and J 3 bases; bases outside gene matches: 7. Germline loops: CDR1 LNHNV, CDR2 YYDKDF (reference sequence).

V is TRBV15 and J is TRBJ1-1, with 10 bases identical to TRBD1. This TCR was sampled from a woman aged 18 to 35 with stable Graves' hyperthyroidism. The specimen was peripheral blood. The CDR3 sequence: CATSRDFPGQGHTEAFF. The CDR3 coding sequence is TGTGCCACCAGCAGAGATTTTCCGGGACAGGGGCACACTGAAGCTTTCTTT.